This T cell receptor beta chain was observed in a study of blood T cell repertoires in COVID-19. Study context: Acute-phase and convalescent COVID-19 samples originated in the United States, Italy and Spain. T cells, B-cell-depleted T cells, or PBMCs provided the cDNA or gDNA that served as material.

Authors' methods: From reference gene primer amplification, estimates of nucleated cell counts were derived. Sequencing used immunoSEQ multiplex PCR; TCRdb keeps in-frame clones, though not all of them. Clone size and V and J calls were adopted from that table, with D and trimming inferred from the DNA. Altogether around 260,000 clones are present, more than 70% being singletons, with the ten largest covering over 2%. The length of the CDR3 is 13 residues. Germline-derived CDR1 and CDR2 are MDHEN and SYDVKM. V was pared by 6 bases and J by 1 base, with 9 bases between. This clonotype originated in a woman between 50 and 59 years old with acute or convalescent COVID-19. The chain is built from TRBV28 and TRBJ1-1, with D possibly matching TRBD1 (6 bases). Sample: peripheral blood. CDR3 sequence: CASRMTGNTEAFF. The CDR3 DNA reads as TGTGCCAGCAGAATGACAGGGAACACTGAAGCTTTCTTT.